Listed below are T cell receptor beta chains from one sample, sequenced in a study of blood T cell repertoires in COVID-19. Assay: immunoSEQ multiplex PCR; the TCRdb copy retains only in-frame clones and omits some. The sample records roughly 68,000 clones, roughly 80% being singletons. The sequenced sample was PBMCs or T cells enriched from blood (not recorded which). The receptors stem from a middle-aged woman with acute COVID-19. Each CDR3 is given with its conserved first and last residue. Fields, in order: clone size, J gene, V gene, D gene, CDR3 protein, CDR3 DNA. The D gene is left open where the match is weak. The size of a clone is reported for some rows only, either as once, few or many, or as a class for expanded clones.

>.|TRBJ2-2|TRBV9|.
CASSARPESGELFF
TGTGCCAGCAGCGCTAGGCCGGAGTCCGGGGAGCTGTTTTTT
>.|TRBJ1-2|TRBV14|TRBD1
CASSQGQGRSYGYTF
TGTGCCAGCAGCCAAGGACAGGGCCGTTCCTATGGCTACACCTTC
>.|TRBJ2-1|TRBV5-1|TRBD2
CASSSQRGDYNEQFF
TGCGCCAGCAGCTCCCAGCGGGGGGACTACAATGAGCAGTTCTTC
>.|TRBJ2-3|TRBV28|TRBD2
CASSLAGTSTDTQYF
TGTGCCAGCAGTTTAGCCGGGACTAGTACAGATACGCAGTATTTT
>.|TRBJ2-5|TRBV24-1|TRBD2
CATSDSPGGARETQYF
TGTGCCACCAGTGATTCACCCGGGGGGGCGCGGGAGACCCAGTACTTC
>.|TRBJ2-2|TRBV28|TRBD2
CAGGLAGNTGELFF
TGTGCGGGGGGACTAGCGGGGAACACCGGGGAGCTGTTTTTT
>.|TRBJ1-2|TRBV7-9|.
CASSLVRVGYTF
TGTGCCAGCAGCTTAGTGAGGGTTGGCTACACCTTC
>.|TRBJ1-1|TRBV27|.
CASSLTGITPKNTEAFF
TGTGCCAGCAGTTTGACGGGGATAACTCCCAAGAACACTGAAGCTTTCTTT
>many|TRBJ2-1|TRBV7-8|.
CASSSTPRGNNEQFF
TGTGCCAGCAGTTCAACCCCCAGGGGAAACAATGAGCAGTTCTTC
>few|TRBJ2-7|TRBV3-1/TRBV3-2|.
CASSQAPLNEQYF
TGTGCCAGCAGTCAGGCCCCCTTAAACGAGCAGTACTTC
>.|TRBJ1-1|TRBV10-3|TRBD1
CAISGTGPGTEAFF
TGTGCCATCAGTGGGACAGGGCCGGGCACTGAAGCTTTCTTT
>.|TRBJ1-2|TRBV19|.
CASSLRRTYGYTF
TGTGCCAGTTCCCTCCGGAGAACCTATGGCTACACCTTC
>.|TRBJ1-2|TRBV27|TRBD1
CASSPTGGNRGYTF
TGTGCCAGCAGTCCTACAGGGGGCAATAGGGGCTACACCTTC
>.|TRBJ1-2|TRBV7-8|.
CASSLYGADFGLSDTF
TGTGCCAGCAGCTTATATGGAGCGGATTTCGGGCTGTCTGACACCTTC
>.|TRBJ2-7|TRBV11-1|TRBD2
CASSLGGGSYEQYF
TGTGCCAGCAGCTTGGGCGGGGGCTCCTACGAGCAGTACTTC
>.|TRBJ2-1|TRBV18|.
CASSPPVTEVALSSYNEQFF
TGTGCCAGCTCACCACCCGTGACCGAGGTTGCACTCAGCTCCTACAATGAGCAGTTCTTC
>few|TRBJ1-2|TRBV2|TRBD1
CASSSRTGKTDGYTF
TGTGCCAGCTCGAGCAGGACAGGGAAGACGGATGGCTACACCTTC
>few|TRBJ1-5|TRBV19|.
CASSHTDRRHQPQHF
TGTGCCAGTAGTCACACAGACAGGAGGCATCAGCCCCAGCATTTT
>.|TRBJ1-1|TRBV11-2|.
CASSSGATGHHEAFF
TGTGCCAGCAGCTCCGGGGCGACGGGACACCATGAAGCTTTCTTT
>.|TRBJ2-5|TRBV6-5|TRBD2
CASPAGETQYF
TGTGCCAGCCCAGCGGGGGAGACCCAGTACTTC
>.|TRBJ2-5|TRBV10-2|.
CASSEGGVRVTEETQYF
TGCGCCAGCAGTGAGGGTGGTGTCAGGGTTACCGAAGAGACCCAGTACTTC
>.|TRBJ2-7|TRBV5-4|TRBD2
CASSLAGPYEQYF
TGTGCCAGCAGTCTAGCGGGGCCCTACGAGCAGTACTTC
>.|TRBJ1-4|TRBV10-3|.
CAIRATGNNEKLFF
TGTGCCATCAGGGCGACGGGGAATAATGAAAAACTGTTTTTT
>.|TRBJ1-2|TRBV2|TRBD1
CASRAGQGSRGYTF
TGTGCCAGCAGGGCGGGACAGGGGAGCCGAGGCTACACCTTC